This T cell receptor (beta chain) was sequenced for a study of T cells after yellow fever vaccination. Overall study: SMART-Seq v4 Ultra Low Input handled preparation of low-cell-number fractions.

The CDR3 sequence is 14 residues long. Trimming pared 2 bases from V and 1 base from J, leaving 9 bases between. The germline V gene has CDR1 SGDLS and CDR2 YYNGEE. By 5'RACE template switching, TCR cDNA was produced, with a universal primer site and UMIs added in the process. TCRdb redid the calling of the 5' RACE reads with MiXCR, one entry per CDR3 protein. The sample lists approximately 250,000 distinct CDR3 sequences, 6.7% occurring once. Sequenced here: CD4+ T cells sorted from PBMCs, sampled on the day of the yellow fever booster vaccination. The receptor's source is a man aged 25 to 45 who received the YFV17D yellow fever vaccine. The rearrangement joins TRBV9 to TRBJ2-5, with no clear D. The CDR3 DNA sequence: TGTGCCAGCAGCGTTGGGCTCCTCCAAGAGACCCAGTACTTC. Translation gives CASSVGLLQETQYF.